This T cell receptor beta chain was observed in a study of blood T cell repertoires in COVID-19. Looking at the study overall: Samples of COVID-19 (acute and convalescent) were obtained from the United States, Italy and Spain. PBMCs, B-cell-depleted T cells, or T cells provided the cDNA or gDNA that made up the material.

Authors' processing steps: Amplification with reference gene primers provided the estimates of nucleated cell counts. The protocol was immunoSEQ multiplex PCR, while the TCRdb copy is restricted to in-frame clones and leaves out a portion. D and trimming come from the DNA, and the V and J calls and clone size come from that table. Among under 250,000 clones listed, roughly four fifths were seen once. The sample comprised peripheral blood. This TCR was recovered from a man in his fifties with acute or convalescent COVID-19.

The CDR3 loop reads CASGIGSRGGYGYTF. CDR3 DNA: TGTGCCAGCGGCATAGGTTCGAGAGGGGGATATGGCTACACCTTC. The gene calls are TRBV2 and TRBJ1-2; perhaps TRBD1 as D (6 bases). The CDR3 runs to 15 residues. Germline assignment: CDR1 SNHLY and CDR2 FYNNEI. Trimming shortened V by 8 bases and J by 5 bases, and 21 bases separated the two germline ends.